Below, 6 T cell receptor beta chains from the same sample are listed, as sequenced in a study of shared clonotypes between healthy human individuals. Measured with immunoSEQ multiplex PCR; TCRdb has only the in-frame clones, and not every one. The sample holds 2 million to 2.5 million clones, 92% seen once. The material sequenced was naive CD4+ T cells from PBMCs. This sample's subset: CD45RA+ positively selected. The source of these receptors is a man between 18 and 29 years old in good health. Some clones in this sample may be carry-over from other donors' samples.

The rearrangement links TRBV2 to TRBJ2-3, with D perhaps TRBD1 or TRBD2 (6 bases each). Trimming pared 8 bases from V and 6 bases from J, leaving 18 bases between. Germline V lookup: CDR1 SNHLY, CDR2 FYNNEI. The CDR3 has 14 residues. This CDR3 reads CASRRGGGGDTQYF. CDR3 nucleotides: TGTGCCAGCCGCCGGGGCGGAGGGGGGGATACGCAGTATTTT.

The rearrangement joins TRBV6-5 to TRBJ2-1, with D tentatively TRBD1 (7 bases). The CDR3 extends over 16 amino acids. Germline V gene sequence: CDR1 MNHEY, CDR2 SVGAGI. Between the trimmed V and J ends, which lost 6 bases and 0 bases, there was a span of 15 bases. The CDR3 DNA is TGTGCCAGCAGGTACCGACAGGGAGGCTCCTACAATGAGCAGTTCTTC. Its translation: CASRYRQGGSYNEQFF.

This chain joins TRBV5-8 and TRBJ1-4, with 7 bases that match TRBD1. Per the germline V gene, CDR1 is SGHTS and CDR2 is YDEGEE. The CDR3 is 14 residues long. J was trimmed by 8 bases and V by 0 bases; bases with no gene match: 4. The CDR3 DNA follows: TGTGCCAGCAGCTTGGGACAGGGACAGGAAAAACTGTTTTTT. Translation gives CASSLGQGQEKLFF. Based on the CDR3 plus reference TRBV5-8 and TRBJ1-4, the full variable domain is EAGVTQSPTHLIKTRGQQATLRCSPISGHTSVYWYQQALGLGLQFLLWYDEGEERNRGNFPPRFSGRQFPNYSSELNVNALELEDSALYLCASSLGQGQEKLFFGSGTQLSVL.

The CDR3 bases are TGTGCCAGCATCCTACTGAATCTGGCTAGCGGCAACAATGAGCAGTTCTTC. Translated: CASILLNLASGNNEQFF. The genes are TRBV21-1 and TRBJ2-1; the table's D gene call, TRBD2, was not cross checked with the DNA. TRBV21-1 is recorded as a pseudogene. The CDR3 sequence is 17 residues long.

This clone is a singleton in its sample. The chain is built from TRBV6-5 and TRBJ1-2; the D gene is possibly TRBD1 (6 bases). The V end lost 6 bases, the J end lost 4 bases, and 12 bases lay between the germline ends. The CDR3 is 13 residues long. Germline CDR1 MNHEY, CDR2 SVGAGI. The CDR3 here is CASSIQGGYGYTF. The CDR3 DNA follows: TGTGCCAGCAGCATACAGGGAGGCTATGGCTACACCTTC.

The CDR3 bases are TGTGCCAGCAGCTCGCTGGGTTGGGGACAGGGGGACTACGAGCAGTACTTC. This encodes CASSSLGWGQGDYEQYF. The chain has TRBV5-6 and TRBJ2-7, with 11 positions matching TRBD1. Germline CDR1 and CDR2: SGHDT and YYEEEE. V was pared by 3 bases and J by 3 bases, with 11 bases of the junction left unmatched. This CDR3 contains 17 residues. The whole variable domain, filled in from reference TRBV5-6 and TRBJ2-7, reads DAGVTQSPTHLIKTRGQQVTLRCSPKSGHDTVSWYQQALGQGPQFIFQYYEEEERQRGNFPDRFSGHQFPNYSSELNVNALLLGDSALYLCASSSLGWGQGDYEQYFGPGTRLTVT.